This T cell receptor (beta chain) derives from a study of T cell responses to AZD1222 COVID-19 vaccine. This CDR3 has 13 residues. The V gene lost 11 bases and the J gene lost 0 bases, with 10 bases spanning the gap. Germline values: CDR1 MDHEN, CDR2 SYDVKM. This table comes from immunoSEQ multiplex PCR, and its TCRdb copy is limited to in-frame clones, with some not included. The table lists about 120,000 clones, 87% of them singletons. The chain combines TRBV28 with TRBJ2-2; perhaps TRBD2 as D (6 bases). The sample here was peripheral blood, taken on day 0 of AZD1222 vaccination. This receptor was identified in an adult in good health. Here the CDR3 DNA reads TGTGCCTCCGGGACTGCGAACACCGGGGAGCTGTTTTTT. Protein: CASGTANTGELFF.